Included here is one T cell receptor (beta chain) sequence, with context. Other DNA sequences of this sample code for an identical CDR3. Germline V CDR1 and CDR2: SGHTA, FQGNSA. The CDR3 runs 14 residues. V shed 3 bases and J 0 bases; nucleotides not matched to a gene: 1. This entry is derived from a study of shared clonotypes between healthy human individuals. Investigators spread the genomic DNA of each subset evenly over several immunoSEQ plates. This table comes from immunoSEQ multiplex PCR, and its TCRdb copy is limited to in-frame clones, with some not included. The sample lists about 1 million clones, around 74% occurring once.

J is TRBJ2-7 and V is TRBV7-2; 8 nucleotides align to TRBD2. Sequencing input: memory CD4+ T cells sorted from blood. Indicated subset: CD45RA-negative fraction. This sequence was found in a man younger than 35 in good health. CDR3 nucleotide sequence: TGTGCCAGCAGCTTGAGCGGGAGCTCCTACGAGCAGTACTTC. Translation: CASSLSGSSYEQYF.